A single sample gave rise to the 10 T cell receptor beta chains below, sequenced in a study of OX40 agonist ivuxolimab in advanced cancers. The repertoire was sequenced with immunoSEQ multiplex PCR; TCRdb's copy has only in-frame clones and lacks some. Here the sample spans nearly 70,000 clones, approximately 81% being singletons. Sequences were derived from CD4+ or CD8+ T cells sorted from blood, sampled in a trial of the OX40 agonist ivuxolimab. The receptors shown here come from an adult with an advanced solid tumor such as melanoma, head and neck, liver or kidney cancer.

The CDR3 region is CASSDPGRMAQHF. CDR3 sequence (DNA): TGCGCCAGCAGTGATCCGGGGAGGATGGCCCAGCATTTT. The chain combines TRBV10-2 with TRBJ1-5; D not resolved. The V end lost 3 bases, the J end lost 11 bases, and 14 bases lay between the germline ends. The CDR3 has 13 amino acids. CDR1 is WSHSY, CDR2 SAAADI, per germline.

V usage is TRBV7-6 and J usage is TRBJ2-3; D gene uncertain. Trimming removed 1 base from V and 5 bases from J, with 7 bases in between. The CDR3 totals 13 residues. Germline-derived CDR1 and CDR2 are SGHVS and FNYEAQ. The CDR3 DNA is TGTGCCAGCAGCTTAGTCCCGCAAGATACGCAGTATTTT. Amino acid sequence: CASSLVPQDTQYF.

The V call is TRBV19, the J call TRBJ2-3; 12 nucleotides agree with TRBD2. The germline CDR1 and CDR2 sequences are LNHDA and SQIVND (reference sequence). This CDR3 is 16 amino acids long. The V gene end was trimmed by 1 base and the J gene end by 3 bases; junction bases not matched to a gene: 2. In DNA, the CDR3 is TGTGCCAGTAGTATAGGGCTAGCGGGAGGGACAGATACGCAGTATTTT. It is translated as CASSIGLAGGTDTQYF.

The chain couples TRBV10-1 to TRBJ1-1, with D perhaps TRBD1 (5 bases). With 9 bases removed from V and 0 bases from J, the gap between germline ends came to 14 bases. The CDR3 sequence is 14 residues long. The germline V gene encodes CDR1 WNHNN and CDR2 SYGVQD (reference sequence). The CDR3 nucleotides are TGCGCCAGGGAGGGAGGGGCCATGAACACTGAAGCTTTCTTT. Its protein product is CAREGGAMNTEAFF.

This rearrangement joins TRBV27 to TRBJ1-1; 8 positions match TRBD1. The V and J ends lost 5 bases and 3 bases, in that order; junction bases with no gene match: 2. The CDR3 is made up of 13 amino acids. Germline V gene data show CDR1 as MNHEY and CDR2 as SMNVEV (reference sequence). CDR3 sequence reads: CASSGDRYTEAFF. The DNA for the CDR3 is TGTGCCAGCAGTGGGGACAGGTACACTGAAGCTTTCTTT.

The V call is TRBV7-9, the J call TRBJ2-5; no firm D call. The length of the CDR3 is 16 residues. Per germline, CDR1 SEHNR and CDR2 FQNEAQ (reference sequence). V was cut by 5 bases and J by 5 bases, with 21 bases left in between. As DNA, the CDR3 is TGTGCCAGCAGCCCCGAATCTATCACGCCTAGGGAGACCCAGTACTTC. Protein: CASSPESITPRETQYF. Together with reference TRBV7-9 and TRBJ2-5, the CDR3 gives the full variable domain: DTGVSQNPRHKITKRGQNVTFRCDPISEHNRLYWYRQTLGQGPEFLTYFQNEAQLEKSRLLSDRFSAERPKGSFSTLEIQRTEQGDSAMYLCASSPESITPRETQYFGPGTRLLVL.

CDR3 sequence (DNA): TGTGCCAGCAGCCCCTCTCGGCCCCGAGGGGACACTGAAGCTTTCTTT. It is translated as CASSPSRPRGDTEAFF. The chain uses TRBV7-2 and TRBJ1-1; a possible D gene is TRBD1 (5 bases). The germline V gene encodes CDR1 SGHTA and CDR2 FQGNSA. CDR3 size: 16 residues. Deletions cut 5 bases from V and 3 bases from J, with 19 bases between.

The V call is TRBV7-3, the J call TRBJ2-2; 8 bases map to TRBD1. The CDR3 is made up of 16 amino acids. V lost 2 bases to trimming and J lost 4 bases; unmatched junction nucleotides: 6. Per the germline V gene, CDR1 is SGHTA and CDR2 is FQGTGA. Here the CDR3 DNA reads TGTGCCAGCAGCTTATATGGACAGGGCGTCACCGGGGAGCTGTTTTTT. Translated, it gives CASSLYGQGVTGELFF.

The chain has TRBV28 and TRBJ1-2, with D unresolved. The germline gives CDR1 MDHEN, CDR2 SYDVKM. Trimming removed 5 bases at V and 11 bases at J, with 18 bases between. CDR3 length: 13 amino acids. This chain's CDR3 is CASSRSDRLWYTF. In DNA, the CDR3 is TGTGCCAGCAGTCGATCGGACCGTTTATGGTACACCTTC.

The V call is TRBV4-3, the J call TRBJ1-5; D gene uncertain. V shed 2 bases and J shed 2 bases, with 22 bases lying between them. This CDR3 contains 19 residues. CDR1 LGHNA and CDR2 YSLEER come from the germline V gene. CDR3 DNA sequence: TGCGCCAGCAGCCAAAGGGTCCGATCTTATCCTGGGGGCAATCAGCCCCAGCATTTT. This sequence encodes CASSQRVRSYPGGNQPQHF.